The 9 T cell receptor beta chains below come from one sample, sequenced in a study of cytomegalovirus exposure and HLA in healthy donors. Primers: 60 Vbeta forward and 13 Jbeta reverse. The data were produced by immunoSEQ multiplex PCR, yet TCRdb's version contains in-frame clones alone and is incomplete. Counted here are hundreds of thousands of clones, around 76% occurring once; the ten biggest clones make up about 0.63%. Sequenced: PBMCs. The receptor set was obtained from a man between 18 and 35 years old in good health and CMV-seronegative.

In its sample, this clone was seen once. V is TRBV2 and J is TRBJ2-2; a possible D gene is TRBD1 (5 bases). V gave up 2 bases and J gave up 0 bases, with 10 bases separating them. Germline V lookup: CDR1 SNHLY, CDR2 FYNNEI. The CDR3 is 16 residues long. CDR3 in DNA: TGTGCCAGCAGTGAACAGGGCAACGCGAACACCGGGGAGCTGTTTTTT. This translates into CASSEQGNANTGELFF.

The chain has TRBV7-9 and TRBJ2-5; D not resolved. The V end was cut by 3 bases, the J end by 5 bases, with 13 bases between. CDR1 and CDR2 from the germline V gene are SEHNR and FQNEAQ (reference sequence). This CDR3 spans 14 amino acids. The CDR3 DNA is TGTGCCAGCAGCTTCCTCGCTACGGAGGAGACCCAGTACTTC. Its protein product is CASSFLATEETQYF. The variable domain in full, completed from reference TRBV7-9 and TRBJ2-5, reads DTGVSQNPRHKITKRGQNVTFRCDPISEHNRLYWYRQTLGQGPEFLTYFQNEAQLEKSRLLSDRFSAERPKGSFSTLEIQRTEQGDSAMYLCASSFLATEETQYFGPGTRLLVL.

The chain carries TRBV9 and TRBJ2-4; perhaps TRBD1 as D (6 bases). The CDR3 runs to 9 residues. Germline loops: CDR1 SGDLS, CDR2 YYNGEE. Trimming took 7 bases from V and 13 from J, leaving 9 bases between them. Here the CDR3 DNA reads TGTGCCAGCCAGGGGCTCCAGTACTTC. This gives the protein CASQGLQYF. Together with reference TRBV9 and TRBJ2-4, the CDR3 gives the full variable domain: DSGVTQTPKHLITATGQRVTLRCSPRSGDLSVYWYQQSLDQGLQFLIQYYNGEERAKGNILERFSAQQFPDLHSELNLSSLELGDSALYFCASQGLQYFGAGTRLSVL.

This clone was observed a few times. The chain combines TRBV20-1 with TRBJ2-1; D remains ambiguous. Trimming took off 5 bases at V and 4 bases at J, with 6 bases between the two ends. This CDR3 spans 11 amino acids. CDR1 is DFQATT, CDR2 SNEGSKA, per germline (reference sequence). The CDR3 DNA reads TGCAGTGCTCCATCATACAATGAGCAGTTCTTC. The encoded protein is CSAPSYNEQFF.

Written as DNA, the CDR3 is TGTGCCAGCAGCTTAAGAGGCTCCTACAATGAGCAGTTCTTC. This encodes CASSLRGSYNEQFF. The chain carries TRBV11-3 and TRBJ2-1; D is unclear. Trimming took 2 bases from V and 0 from J, leaving 5 bases between them. CDR1 and CDR2 (germline): SGHNT, YENEEA. There are 14 residues in the CDR3. Full variable domain (outside the CDR3, taken from reference TRBV11-3 and TRBJ2-1): EAGVVQSPRYKIIEKKQPVAFWCNPISGHNTLYWYLQNLGQGPELLIRYENEEAVDDSQLPKDRFSAERLKGVDSTLKIQPAELGDSAVYLCASSLRGSYNEQFFGPGTRLTVL.

DNA of the CDR3: TGTGCCATCAGTGAGTCTAATTCCTACGAGCAGTACTTC. It is translated as CAISESNSYEQYF. The J gene is TRBJ2-7, the V gene TRBV10-3; no firm D call. The CDR3 sequence is 13 residues long. Germline V gene lookup returns CDR1 ENHRY and CDR2 SYGVKD. V lost 0 bases and J 1 base, leaving 4 bases between the germline ends.

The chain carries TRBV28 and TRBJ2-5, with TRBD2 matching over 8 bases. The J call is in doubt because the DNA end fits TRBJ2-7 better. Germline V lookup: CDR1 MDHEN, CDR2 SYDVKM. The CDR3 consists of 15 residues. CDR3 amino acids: CASSLSGSVFDEQYF. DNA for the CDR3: TGTGCCAGCAGTTTGAGCGGGAGTGTTTTCGACGAGCAGTACTTC.

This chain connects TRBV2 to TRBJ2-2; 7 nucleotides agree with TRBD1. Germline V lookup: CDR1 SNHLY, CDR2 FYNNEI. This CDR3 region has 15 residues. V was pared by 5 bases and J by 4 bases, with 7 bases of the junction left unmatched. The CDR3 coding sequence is TGTGCCAGCAGTTTAACAGGGGCTGGCACCGGGGAGCTGTTTTTT. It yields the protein CASSLTGAGTGELFF.

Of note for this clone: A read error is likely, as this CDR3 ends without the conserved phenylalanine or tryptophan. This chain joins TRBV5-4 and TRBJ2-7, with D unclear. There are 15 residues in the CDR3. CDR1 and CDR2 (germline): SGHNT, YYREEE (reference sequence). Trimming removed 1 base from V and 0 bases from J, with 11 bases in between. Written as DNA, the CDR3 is TGTGCCAGCAGCTTGTTTCGCAGCGTCTCCTACGAGCAGTACCTC. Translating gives CASSLFRSVSYEQYL.